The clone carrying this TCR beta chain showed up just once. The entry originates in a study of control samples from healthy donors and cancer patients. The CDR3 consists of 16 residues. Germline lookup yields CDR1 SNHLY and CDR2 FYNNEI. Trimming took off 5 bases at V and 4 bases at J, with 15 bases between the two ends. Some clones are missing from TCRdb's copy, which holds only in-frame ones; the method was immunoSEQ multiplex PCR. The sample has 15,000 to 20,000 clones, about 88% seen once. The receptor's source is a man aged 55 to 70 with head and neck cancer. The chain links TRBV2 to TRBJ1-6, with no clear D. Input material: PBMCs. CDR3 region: CASSRRTDSYNSPLHF. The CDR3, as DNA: TGTGCCAGCAGTCGAAGGACGGACTCTTATAATTCACCCCTCCACTTT.